This TCR beta chain was documented in a study of blood T cell repertoires in COVID-19 (dated by TCRdb to the early 2020s). At the level of the whole study: Samples from collaborators originated in the United States, Italy and Spain and spanned both the acute and convalescent phases of COVID-19. The dataset comprised deeply sampled blood TCRbeta repertoires from subjects exposed to, actively infected with, or recovered from COVID-19. The samples were drawn from the first 160 participants of the ongoing ImmuneRACE study and from 1,254 subjects provided by 6 global collaborators. The prospective study material was composed of cDNA or gDNA derived from T cells, B-cell-depleted T cells, or PBMCs. The repertoires were made available in a free public database intended to serve as a resource for research on the immune response to SARS-CoV-2. Where available, HLA class I and class II types were obtained from metadata supplied by the sample provider rather than from assay-based typing. The sample metadata nearly always contained a de-identified subject ID, COVID-19 status, age in years and sex. Broader findings and caveats from the paper: How much clinical and demographic metadata was included differed by source and by participant, and the metadata was provided uncurated.

On this clone itself: The antigen it binds to is not known. No base quality information exists; no much larger clone differs at one position.

The CDR3 contains 14 residues, cysteine and phenylalanine counted. Only the CDR3 portion is preserved as DNA: 42 bases, with reading frame beginning at the first base. Trimming at the junction amounts to 4 bases on V and 5 bases on J, and the germline ends lie 15 bases apart. Based on the germline V gene, the CDR1 and CDR2 sequences are SGHDT and YYEEEE. The collaborating institutions used their own protocols to collect whole blood in K2EDTA tubes. For TCRbeta analysis, collaborator samples were shipped as frozen whole blood, as isolated PBMCs, or as DNA extracted from either sample type. TCRbeta CDR3 regions were amplified from genomic DNA by means of the immunoSEQ Assay, a bias-controlled multiplex PCR. Concerning the study's data processing: The number of nucleated cells in each sample was estimated from the amplification of reference gene primers within the assay. To quantify the absolute abundance of each unique TCRbeta CDR3 rearrangement, sequence reads were collapsed and filtered. Productive Simpson clonality was computed per sample as the square root of Simpson's diversity index over productive rearrangements. The immuneACCESS repertoire file appears here via TCRdb, limited to in-frame rearrangements. These files lack a portion of the clones; in checked studies, under half of the deficit traces to unresolved V genes, and the cause of the others is not known. Clone size and the V and J calls come from that table; the DNA yielded D and trimming. This sample has some 170,000 clones in its table, and 76% of those were observed once. The ten biggest clones cover approximately 8.6% of the sample.

The sequence came from a woman in her forties or fifties with active or convalescent COVID-19. The V gene is TRBV5-6 and the J gene is TRBJ2-5; a tentative D call is TRBD2 (6 bases match). Input material: peripheral blood. The nucleotide sequence reads as follows: TGTGCCAGCAGCAGGGACTCCCGGGCCGAGACCCAGTACTTC. It translates to CASSRDSRAETQYF.